The clone carrying this T cell receptor (beta chain) was observed a handful of times. This record belongs to a study of T-cell reconstitution after alpha-beta-depleted transplantation in children. V lost 4 bases and J 9 bases, leaving 13 bases between the germline ends. The CDR3 is made up of 13 amino acids. Germline V lookup: CDR1 SGHDN, CDR2 FVKESK. Unique molecular identifiers featured in how the TCRbeta library was prepared. In TCRdb, the PCR reads were re-called with MiXCR into one record per CDR3 protein. The sample comprises about 540,000 distinct CDR3 sequences, about a sixth of which are singletons, and 3.3% rests with the top ten.

This receptor was identified in a human donor who donated a stem cell graft to a child with acute lymphoblastic leukemia. The sequences come from PBMCs from the stem cell graft donor, collected from the stem cell graft. The rearrangement links TRBV14 to TRBJ2-1; no firm D call. The DNA of the CDR3 is TGTGCCAGCAGCCTAGGACGGGTGGGTGAGCAGTTCTTC. Protein sequence: CASSLGRVGEQFF.